This T cell receptor beta chain was sequenced during a study of cytomegalovirus exposure and HLA in healthy donors. Whole-study context: The 90 to 150 validation repertoires used a platform that matched the one used for the roughly 700 first-cohort repertoires, as a later analysis reported.

CDR3 length equals 15 residues. Germline V gene data show CDR1 as LNHDA and CDR2 as SQIVND (reference sequence). V lost 5 bases, J lost 0 bases, and 11 bases lay in between. Produced via immunoSEQ multiplex PCR; TCRdb's table is partial and in-frame only. The repertoire includes 150,000 to 200,000 clones, around 84% of them detected once, and about 7% sits in the top ten. Note on this clone: Its specificity is not known.

The donors were members of the validation cohort, which comprised about 130 subjects and was separate from the first cohort of 666 subjects. Study results and caveats: The study listed 164 cytomegalovirus-associated TCR beta chains. According to a subsequent analysis, TCR clusters identified in the first cohort showed a tendency to co-occur across the approximately 120 validation repertoires.

J is TRBJ1-3 and V is TRBV19; D gene ambiguous. The origin of this receptor is a young man in good health and CMV-seropositive. Specimen: PBMCs. This chain's CDR3 is CASSPSANSGNTIYF. DNA for the CDR3: TGTGCCAGTAGTCCGTCAGCGAACTCTGGAAACACCATATATTTT.